The clone carrying this T cell receptor beta chain was seen a few times. The antigen remains unidentified. The CDR3 consists of 15 residues. Trimming removed 0 bases from V and 5 bases from J, with 12 bases in between. The germline CDR1 and CDR2 sequences are SGDLS and YYNGEE. These data originate in a study of identical twins. Study findings and constraints: Modelling underestimated the level of out-of-frame TCR alpha sharing observed in monozygotic twins. Researchers caution that invariant MAIT and iNKT cells could partly confound zero-insertion analyses.

cDNA carried unique molecular identifiers, and a universal primer site was added by template switching. TCRdb reanalysed the 5' RACE reads using MiXCR and keeps one entry per CDR3 protein. The sample lists around 1.7 million distinct CDR3 sequences, about 32% occurring once. V and J are TRBV9 and TRBJ2-1, with D hard to call. This sequence originates from a newborn girl in good health. Sequencing was done on a sample of cord blood. The DNA of the CDR3 is TGTGCCAGCAGCGTAGAGGTAGGGCGGAACAATGAGCAGTTCTTC. Amino acid sequence: CASSVEVGRNNEQFF.